This is a list of T cell receptor beta chains from one sample in a study of molecular identifiers for immune sequencing clone quantification. A single record per CDR3 protein comes from TCRdb applying MiXCR to the PCR reads. This table has some 580,000 distinct CDR3 sequences, less than 30% appearing once. The sample was naive CD8+ T cells from blood, with Jurkat cell RNA spiked in. The receptors originated from a human donor in good health. Some libraries in this study had Jurkat cell RNA spiked in. Each CDR3 is given without its conserved first and last residue.

TRBV20-1 SARKGLAESTDTQY
TRBV12-3/TRBV12-4 ASSSDRVSPNQPQH
TRBV30 AWSYSGQPLTEAF
TRBV5-6 ASSLQREYTDTQY
TRBV28 ASSHPDNLSGEPF
TRBV12-3/TRBV12-4 ASSFYGGMNTEAF
TRBV6-6 ASSYSGTGSQPQH
TRBV30 AWSVPHGTSTYEQY
TRBV6-5 ASSTPSGSLDEQF
TRBV3-2 ASSRPEGNYGYT
TRBV6-5 ASSYYKNTEAF
TRBV20-1 SANPSGDQSIYNEQF
TRBV4-3 ASSQDRAGGPVNEQF
TRBV7-6 ASQNLRGGEAF
TRBV28 ASSPQPGQGAQETQY
TRBV4-1 AGSQGQGNTGELF
TRBV30 AWSVSGINQPQH
TRBV7-2 ASSLGGDFFTGELF
TRBV4-1 ASSQVLSSGRTDTQY
TRBV20-1 SARVSGRGRAPNEQF
TRBV20-1 SARVGLAGEVFTPETQY
TRBV7-9 ASSLMLAGAHEQY
TRBV24-1 ATSDLQIGRELQEDTQY
TRBV20-1 SARPDRRKNYGYI
TRBV12-3/TRBV12-4 ASRLSGTDVEAF
TRBV7-6 ASSAETDSPVAF
TRBV6-2/TRBV6-3 ASSYRRGTNTEAF
TRBV19 ASRKGSDTQY
TRBV15 ATSREDDIASPAGELF
TRBV19 ASSIFTGGSADTQY
TRBV27 ASSFTSGSTDTQY
TRBV13 ASSLEQGARNEQF
TRBV7-7 ASSLGVWTGEVTDTQY
TRBV12-3/TRBV12-4 ASSTGGSYGYT
TRBV4-1 ASSQGSGSNYNEQF
TRBV4-2 ASSGSSTNEKLF
TRBV12-3/TRBV12-4 ASSLAGTNTEAF
TRBV27 ASSPRSLVSTNEKLF
TRBV7-2 ASQTKLAGGNEQF
TRBV6-5 ASSYSNREGTDTQY
TRBV2 ASRAQGAMETQY
TRBV27 ASSLLLPGQGYYEQY
TRBV19 ASSMGDRAFNQHQH
TRBV11-2 ASSTRQSLMNTEAF
TRBV4-1 ASSQGLGLEQY
TRBV7-9 ASSLPATYEQY
TRBV27 ASSLAYPPDTQY
TRBV12-3/TRBV12-4 ASSSRQTRTDTQY